This is a list of T cell receptor beta chains from one sample in a study of molecular identifiers for immune sequencing clone quantification. TCRdb fed the PCR reads into MiXCR, producing one record per CDR3 protein. The sample carries over 100,000 distinct CDR3 sequences, 30% to 35% recorded once. Sequenced: naive CD8+ T cells from blood, with Jurkat cell RNA spiked in. These receptors were obtained from a human donor in good health. Some libraries in this study had Jurkat cell RNA spiked in. Both conserved end residues are part of each CDR3. The D gene is left open where the match is weak. Where a row states a size, it is once, few, many or the class of an expanded clone; other rows omit it.

D gene: NA
clone size: NA
V gene: TRBV19
J gene: TRBJ1-5
CDR3 DNA: TGTGCCAGCAGCGGGGGAGGGCTTCAGCCCCAGCATTTT
CDR3 protein: CASSGGGLQPQHF

D gene: NA
clone size: few
V gene: TRBV10-3
J gene: TRBJ2-7
CDR3 DNA: TGTGCCATCAGTGAAGTTTCCGCGGGTTTGGGCGAGCAGTACTTC
CDR3 protein: CAISEVSAGLGEQYF

D gene: NA
clone size: many
V gene: TRBV7-2
J gene: TRBJ2-7
CDR3 DNA: TGTGCCAGCAGCTCCGGGACGATCAGCTCCTACGAGCAGTACTTC
CDR3 protein: CASSSGTISSYEQYF

D gene: NA
clone size: NA
V gene: TRBV25-1
J gene: TRBJ2-5
CDR3 DNA: TGTGCCTGCAGTGAAGAGACCCAGTACTTC
CDR3 protein: CACSEETQYF

D gene: TRBD2
clone size: once
V gene: TRBV19
J gene: TRBJ2-2
CDR3 DNA: TGTGCCAGTAGTTTTTTCGGGGGGGCGAGCACCGGGGAGCTGTTTTTT
CDR3 protein: CASSFFGGASTGELFF

D gene: NA
clone size: few
V gene: TRBV15
J gene: TRBJ2-3
CDR3 DNA: TGTGCCGTGCTTGGGCGGACCTCTAGGCAGTATTTT
CDR3 protein: CAVLGRTSRQYF

D gene: NA
clone size: NA
V gene: TRBV6-2/TRBV6-3
J gene: TRBJ1-5
CDR3 DNA: TGTGCCAGCAGTAACGCCCAAAATCGGCCCCAGCATTTT
CDR3 protein: CASSNAQNRPQHF

D gene: NA
clone size: many
V gene: TRBV7-2
J gene: TRBJ2-7
CDR3 DNA: TGTGCCAGCAGCTTAGAGGCGGGCTACGAGCAGTACTTC
CDR3 protein: CASSLEAGYEQYF

D gene: NA
clone size: few
V gene: TRBV25-1
J gene: TRBJ2-6
CDR3 DNA: TGTGCCAGCAGTGAATATGGGTCTGGGGCCAACGTCCTGACTTTC
CDR3 protein: CASSEYGSGANVLTF

D gene: NA
clone size: NA
V gene: TRBV24-1
J gene: TRBJ2-7
CDR3 DNA: TGTGCCACCAGTGCCCCGGGACTCTACGAGCAGTACTTC
CDR3 protein: CATSAPGLYEQYF

D gene: NA
clone size: NA
V gene: TRBV7-9
J gene: TRBJ1-2
CDR3 DNA: TGTGCCAGCAGCTCGCCGCCCCAGGGTGGCCATGGCTACACCTTC
CDR3 protein: CASSSPPQGGHGYTF

D gene: NA
clone size: many
V gene: TRBV29-1
J gene: TRBJ2-5
CDR3 DNA: TGCAGCGTTGGGGACTTTGAGAAGACCCAGTACTTC
CDR3 protein: CSVGDFEKTQYF

D gene: NA
clone size: few
V gene: TRBV12-3/TRBV12-4
J gene: TRBJ2-3
CDR3 DNA: TGTGCCAGCAGGCCAGGGTTCCATACGCAGTATTTT
CDR3 protein: CASRPGFHTQYF

D gene: NA
clone size: few
V gene: TRBV9
J gene: TRBJ2-2
CDR3 DNA: TGTGCCAGCAGTAGGGGGTACCCGGACACCGGGGAGCTGTTTTTT
CDR3 protein: CASSRGYPDTGELFF

D gene: NA
clone size: few
V gene: TRBV19
J gene: TRBJ2-7
CDR3 DNA: TGTGCCAGTACCGAGGCAGGTAGCTACGAGCAGTACTTC
CDR3 protein: CASTEAGSYEQYF

D gene: NA
clone size: many
V gene: TRBV7-6
J gene: TRBJ2-7
CDR3 DNA: TGTGCCAGCAGCTTAGGGCAGTCCATGTCCTACGAGCAGTACTTC
CDR3 protein: CASSLGQSMSYEQYF

D gene: NA
clone size: few
V gene: TRBV20-1
J gene: TRBJ2-7
CDR3 DNA: TGCAGTGCTAAGGATCGGTCCTACGAGCAGTACTTC
CDR3 protein: CSAKDRSYEQYF

D gene: TRBD1
clone size: NA
V gene: TRBV28
J gene: TRBJ2-7
CDR3 DNA: TGTGCCAGCAGCCTTCGGGACAGGCCTTTCCCCGAGCAGTACTTC
CDR3 protein: CASSLRDRPFPEQYF

D gene: NA
clone size: many
V gene: TRBV9
J gene: TRBJ2-7
CDR3 DNA: TGTGCCAGCAGCCGGGACTCCTACGAGCAGTACTTC
CDR3 protein: CASSRDSYEQYF

D gene: TRBD2
clone size: NA
V gene: TRBV4-3
J gene: TRBJ2-7
CDR3 DNA: TGCGCCAGCAGCCAAGATTTGAGCGGGAGATTCTACGAGCAGTACTTC
CDR3 protein: CASSQDLSGRFYEQYF

D gene: TRBD2
clone size: few
V gene: TRBV4-2
J gene: TRBJ2-1
CDR3 DNA: TGTGCCAGCAGCCCCAACGAGGCTAGCGGGTTCAATGAGCAGTTCTTC
CDR3 protein: CASSPNEASGFNEQFF

D gene: NA
clone size: NA
V gene: TRBV6-6
J gene: TRBJ2-1
CDR3 DNA: TGTGCCAGCAGTTTAATAAGGCCCACCAATGAGCAGTTCTTC
CDR3 protein: CASSLIRPTNEQFF

D gene: NA
clone size: many
V gene: TRBV7-2
J gene: TRBJ2-3
CDR3 DNA: TGTGCCAGCAGCCTTAGACACGTTACAGATACGCAGTATTTT
CDR3 protein: CASSLRHVTDTQYF

D gene: TRBD1
clone size: NA
V gene: TRBV7-6
J gene: TRBJ2-5
CDR3 DNA: TGTGCCAGCAGCTTAGTGATAGGGGGCAGACAAGAGACCCAGTACTTC
CDR3 protein: CASSLVIGGRQETQYF

D gene: TRBD1
clone size: NA
V gene: TRBV7-9
J gene: TRBJ2-2
CDR3 DNA: TGTGCCAGCAGCTTTGCAGGGGGATCCGGGGAGCTGTTTTTT
CDR3 protein: CASSFAGGSGELFF

D gene: NA
clone size: few
V gene: TRBV15
J gene: TRBJ2-7
CDR3 DNA: TGTGCCACCAGCAGAGTTAGGGGACGGGACGAGCAGTACTTC
CDR3 protein: CATSRVRGRDEQYF

D gene: NA
clone size: once
V gene: TRBV5-1
J gene: TRBJ2-2
CDR3 DNA: TGCGCCAGCAGCTTGGCGGCAGACCCCGGGGAGCTGTTTTTT
CDR3 protein: CASSLAADPGELFF

D gene: NA
clone size: NA
V gene: TRBV5-6
J gene: TRBJ2-1
CDR3 DNA: TGTGCCAGCAGCTACGGCAGCCGCTCCTACAATGAGCAGTTCTTC
CDR3 protein: CASSYGSRSYNEQFF

D gene: TRBD1
clone size: many
V gene: TRBV12-3/TRBV12-4
J gene: TRBJ2-6
CDR3 DNA: TGTGCCAGCACGGACAGGTCTTTCCCTTCTGGGGCCAACGTCCTGACTTTC
CDR3 protein: CASTDRSFPSGANVLTF

D gene: NA
clone size: NA
V gene: TRBV9
J gene: TRBJ1-2
CDR3 DNA: TGTGCCAGCAGCGTCAACAGCGGGGACTATGGCTACACCTTC
CDR3 protein: CASSVNSGDYGYTF

D gene: NA
clone size: NA
V gene: TRBV5-6
J gene: TRBJ1-1
CDR3 DNA: TGTGCCAGCAGCTTGGCCAACACTGAAGCTTTCTTT
CDR3 protein: CASSLANTEAFF

D gene: TRBD2
clone size: few
V gene: TRBV6-2/TRBV6-3
J gene: TRBJ2-3
CDR3 DNA: TGTGCCAGCAGCGCCCGACTAGCTGTAGATACGCAGTATTTT
CDR3 protein: CASSARLAVDTQYF

D gene: TRBD1
clone size: NA
V gene: TRBV5-6
J gene: TRBJ2-7
CDR3 DNA: TGTGCCAGCAGCTTGGGGACAGGTTTCTACGAGCAGTACTTC
CDR3 protein: CASSLGTGFYEQYF

D gene: NA
clone size: NA
V gene: TRBV7-9
J gene: TRBJ2-4
CDR3 DNA: TGTGCCAGCAGCTCAGGGTTAGCCAAAAACATTCAGTACTTC
CDR3 protein: CASSSGLAKNIQYF

D gene: NA
clone size: many
V gene: TRBV28
J gene: TRBJ1-5
CDR3 DNA: TGTGCCAGCATCGGAGGGGAGTATCAGCCCCAGCATTTT
CDR3 protein: CASIGGEYQPQHF

D gene: NA
clone size: few
V gene: TRBV28
J gene: TRBJ2-3
CDR3 DNA: TGTGCCAGCAGTAGGCAGGGAGAAGATACGCAGTATTTT
CDR3 protein: CASSRQGEDTQYF

D gene: NA
clone size: NA
V gene: TRBV21-1
J gene: TRBJ2-3
CDR3 DNA: TGTGCCAGCAGCTCATTTCGACGAGGGTACCTAGCGGTTACGCAGTATTTT
CDR3 protein: CASSSFRRGYLAVTQYF

D gene: NA
clone size: NA
V gene: TRBV12-3/TRBV12-4
J gene: TRBJ2-3
CDR3 DNA: TGTGCCAGCAGTCCCTTAGTGGCGGATACGCAGTATTTT
CDR3 protein: CASSPLVADTQYF

D gene: NA
clone size: few
V gene: TRBV7-8
J gene: TRBJ2-4
CDR3 DNA: TGTGCCAGCAGCTTAGAAGTTTCGGTAGCCAAAAACATTCAGTACTTC
CDR3 protein: CASSLEVSVAKNIQYF

D gene: NA
clone size: few
V gene: TRBV4-1
J gene: TRBJ2-7
CDR3 DNA: TGCGCCAGCAGCCAAGAGGATCACTATCGTCCGGGCGAGCAGTACTTC
CDR3 protein: CASSQEDHYRPGEQYF

D gene: NA
clone size: NA
V gene: TRBV7-9
J gene: TRBJ2-1
CDR3 DNA: TGTGCCAGCAGCCGCCGGAGGGCGAACAATGAGCAGTTCTTC
CDR3 protein: CASSRRRANNEQFF

D gene: NA
clone size: few
V gene: TRBV5-3
J gene: TRBJ1-4
CDR3 DNA: TGTGCCAGCAGCTTGACGGGGGCGGAACTGTTTTTT
CDR3 protein: CASSLTGAELFF

D gene: NA
clone size: NA
V gene: TRBV27
J gene: TRBJ1-2
CDR3 DNA: TGTGCCAGCAGCCAGGGACAAAACTATGGCTACACCTTC
CDR3 protein: CASSQGQNYGYTF

D gene: TRBD1
clone size: few
V gene: TRBV13
J gene: TRBJ1-1
CDR3 DNA: TGTGCCAGCAGCACGACAGGGGACACTGAAGCTTTCTTT
CDR3 protein: CASSTTGDTEAFF

D gene: NA
clone size: NA
V gene: TRBV7-6
J gene: TRBJ2-5
CDR3 DNA: TGTGCCAGCAGCTTAATAGGGGAAACAGGGCAGACCCAGTACTTC
CDR3 protein: CASSLIGETGQTQYF

D gene: NA
clone size: NA
V gene: TRBV7-8
J gene: TRBJ1-5
CDR3 DNA: TGTGCCAGCAGCCCCATCCGGGCAAATCATCCCCAGCATTTT
CDR3 protein: CASSPIRANHPQHF

D gene: TRBD1
clone size: few
V gene: TRBV7-9
J gene: TRBJ1-5
CDR3 DNA: TGTGCCAGCAGCCCAACAGGGGGCATCGGTCAGCCCCAGCATTTT
CDR3 protein: CASSPTGGIGQPQHF